A single sample gave rise to the 2 T cell receptor beta chains below, sequenced in a study of identical twins. Using its own MiXCR run on the 5' RACE reads, TCRdb lists one record per CDR3 protein. The sample holds 500,000 or so distinct CDR3 sequences, approximately 14% seen once. In addition, the sample was reused for a study of yellow fever vaccine responses in identical twins.

Sequences were obtained from CD4+ T cells sorted from blood. The origin of the receptors is a woman aged 18-35 years in good health.

This clonotype was seen a handful of times. V is TRBV10-3 and J is TRBJ1-5; 7 bases line up with TRBD1. Germline CDR1 is ENHRY and CDR2 is SYGVKD. The length of the CDR3 is 14 residues. Losses at the gene ends were 6 bases for V and 0 bases for J; bases not matched to a gene: 2. As DNA, the CDR3 is TGTGCCATCAGGACAGGGAATAGCAATCAGCCCCAGCATTTT. Translation: CAIRTGNSNQPQHF.

The table lists this clonotype with a count of one. This sequence joins TRBV28 and TRBJ2-2; D is ambiguous. The CDR3 has 13 residues. Per the germline V gene, CDR1 is MDHEN and CDR2 is SYDVKM. V lost 6 bases and J lost 6, with 11 bases in between. CDR3 DNA: TGTGCCAGCAGCTCCCCCATCCCCGGGGAGCTGTTTTTT. It encodes CASSSPIPGELFF. Using reference TRBV28 and TRBJ2-2 for the parts outside the CDR3, the full variable domain is DVKVTQSSRYLVKRTGEKVFLECVQDMDHENMFWYRQDPGLGLRLIYFSYDVKMKEKGDIPEGYSVSREKKERFSLILESASTNQTSMYLCASSSPIPGELFFGEGSRLTVL.